This T cell receptor beta chain was captured by sequencing in a study of shared clonotypes between healthy human individuals. CD45RO-negative, CCR7-selected cells formed the naive CD8 fraction, which excluded terminally differentiated effector memory CD45RA+ cells. It was around 190 ng DNA, some 30,000 T cell genomes, that sorted-subset replicate PCRs used. The assay was immunoSEQ multiplex PCR, and TCRdb's table has in-frame clones only and misses some. The sample includes around 1,900,000 clones, just under 95% seen only once; the top ten take over 1.5%. The CDR3 is 15 amino acids. CDR1 is WSHSY and CDR2 is SAAADI in the germline V gene. V was clipped by 0 bases and J by 8 bases, with 16 bases between them.

The rearrangement joins TRBV10-2 to TRBJ1-2; perhaps TRBD1 as D (5 bases). The receptor was isolated from a young man in good health. Some clones in this sample may be carry-over from other donors' samples. Sequenced: naive CD8+ T cells from PBMCs. The CDR3 loop reads CASSESRQRDRGYTF. The DNA of the CDR3 is TGCGCCAGCAGTGAGTCTAGACAGCGAGATAGGGGCTACACCTTC.